Described below is a single T cell receptor beta chain sequence and its context. Its antigen is not identified. Produced via immunoSEQ multiplex PCR; TCRdb's table is partial and in-frame only. The sample records around 97,000 clones, 88% being singletons. The data are from a study of T cell responses to AZD1222 COVID-19 vaccine. Looking at the study overall: Pooling covered second doses at about 4 or about 12 weeks.

Whole-study findings and limits: Vaccine-associated CD4 TCRs spanned spike, dominant at 160-218 and 743-854. Spike-specific TCR breadth and depth rose after two AZD1222 doses. Donors skewed white British and female; clonal diversity was possibly underestimated.

Germline CDR1 SQVTM, CDR2 ANQGSEA. The CDR3 extends over 11 amino acids. V lost 1 base and J 6 bases, leaving 5 bases between the germline ends. V is TRBV29-1 and J is TRBJ2-3; D remains ambiguous. This receptor was identified in an adult in good health. This sample comprised peripheral blood, obtained on day 0 of AZD1222 vaccination. CDR3 loop: CSVEAGDTQYF. CDR3 nucleotides: TGCAGCGTTGAAGCTGGGGATACGCAGTATTTT.